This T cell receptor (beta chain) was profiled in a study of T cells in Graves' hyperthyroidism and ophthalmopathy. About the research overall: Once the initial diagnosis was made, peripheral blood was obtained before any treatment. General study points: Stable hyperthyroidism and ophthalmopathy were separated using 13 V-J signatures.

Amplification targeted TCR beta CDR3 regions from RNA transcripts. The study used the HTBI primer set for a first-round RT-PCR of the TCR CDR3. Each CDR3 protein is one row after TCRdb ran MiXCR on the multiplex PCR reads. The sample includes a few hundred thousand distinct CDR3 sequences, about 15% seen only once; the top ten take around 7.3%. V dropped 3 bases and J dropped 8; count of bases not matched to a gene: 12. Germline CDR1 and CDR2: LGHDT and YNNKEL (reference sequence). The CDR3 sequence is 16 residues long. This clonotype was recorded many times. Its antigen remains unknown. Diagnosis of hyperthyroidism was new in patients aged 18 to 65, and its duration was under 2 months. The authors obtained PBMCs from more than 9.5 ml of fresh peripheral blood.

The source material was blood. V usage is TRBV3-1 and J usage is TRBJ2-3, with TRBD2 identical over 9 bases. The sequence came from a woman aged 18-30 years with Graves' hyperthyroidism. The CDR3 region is CASSQNSGGDPGTQYF. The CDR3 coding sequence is TGTGCCAGCAGCCAGAATAGCGGGGGAGACCCCGGTACGCAGTATTTT.